This T cell receptor (beta chain) was sequenced for a study of shared clonotypes between healthy human individuals. Study overall: The study enrolled two women and three men aged 18 to 49. Study-wide points: Relative to clonotypes present in all four donors, those not shared had lower generation probabilities.

Turning to this clone: Its antigen remains unidentified.

Assay: immunoSEQ multiplex PCR; the TCRdb copy retains only in-frame clones and omits some. The table shows hundreds of thousands of clones, with less than 80% occurring only once. Material for sequencing was memory CD4+ T cells sorted from blood. Subset defined: CD45RA-negative fraction. The sequence came from a woman in her twenties or thirties in good health.

The CDR3 DNA is TGTGCCAGCAGCTTAGCGGCAGGTCCTAGCACAGATACGCAGTATTTT. This encodes CASSLAAGPSTDTQYF. The chain is built from TRBV7-9 and TRBJ2-3; D not certain. Germline V lookup: CDR1 SEHNR, CDR2 FQNEAQ (reference sequence). This CDR3 has 16 residues. The V and J ends lost 0 bases and 0 bases respectively, with 10 bases between them.